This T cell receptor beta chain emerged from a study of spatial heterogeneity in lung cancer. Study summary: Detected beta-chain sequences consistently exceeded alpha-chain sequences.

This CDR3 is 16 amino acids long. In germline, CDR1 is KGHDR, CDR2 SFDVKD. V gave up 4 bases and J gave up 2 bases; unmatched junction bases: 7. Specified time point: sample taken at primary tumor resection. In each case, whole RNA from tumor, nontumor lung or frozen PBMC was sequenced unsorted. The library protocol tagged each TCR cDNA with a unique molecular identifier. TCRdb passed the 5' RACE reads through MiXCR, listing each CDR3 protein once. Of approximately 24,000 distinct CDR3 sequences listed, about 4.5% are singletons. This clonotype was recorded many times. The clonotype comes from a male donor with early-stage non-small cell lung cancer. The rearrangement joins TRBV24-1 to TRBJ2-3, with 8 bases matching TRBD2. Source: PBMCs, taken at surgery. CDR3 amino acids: CATSETLAGFTDTQYF. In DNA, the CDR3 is TGTGCCACCAGTGAGACGTTAGCGGGATTCACAGATACGCAGTATTTT.